What follows describes a single T cell receptor beta chain. Its cognate antigen has yet to be identified. The input lacks base qualities; no much larger clone sits a single base away. From the cysteine through the phenylalanine, the CDR3 covers 15 amino acids. Only the CDR3 portion is preserved as DNA: 45 bases, with reading frame beginning at the first base. Trimming costs V 1 base and J 1 base, and their ends lie 11 bases apart. Sequences MNHEY (CDR1) and SMNVEV (CDR2) are obtained from the germline V gene (reference sequence). This sample was taken from a study of T cells after somatic rescue of genetic block (dated by TCRdb to 2020 to 2021). As for the study more broadly: What the study looked at was long-term robustness, specifically in a T-cell system that came about through somatic rescue of a genetic block in T-cell development.

The library was prepared using the immunoSEQ multiplex PCR assay. Drawn from immuneACCESS, this table holds only the in-frame rearrangements with V and J called that TCRdb kept. Clones are partly lost; checked studies trace under half to an unresolved V gene and leave the rest unexplained. The sample records roughly 92,000 clones, 70% to 90% of which are singletons. The top ten clones comprise approximately 1.5% of the sample. Sequenced input: peripheral blood mononuclear cells (PBMCs). This clonotype originated in a woman aged 18-29 years. The chain is assembled from TRBV27 and TRBJ2-7; TRBD2 could be the D gene, as 6 bases match. The CDR3 in this case is CASSLYPGASYEQYF. The nucleotide sequence reads TGTGCCAGCAGTTTATACCCGGGAGCTTCCTACGAGCAGTACTTC.